This passage covers 3 T cell receptor beta chains from one sample sequenced in a study of T cell changes during pregnancy in multiple sclerosis. Method: immunoSEQ multiplex PCR; TCRdb's copy keeps in-frame clones and lacks some. The data show about 24,000 clones, with roughly 89% seen just once and roughly 8% held by the top ten. The sequences come from CD8+ T cells from peripheral blood mononuclear cells, collected in the first trimester of pregnancy. The receptors were sampled from a female donor in good health, enrolled as a control in a pregnancy study.

The chain uses TRBV4-1 and TRBJ2-5, with D possibly TRBD2 on 6 matching bases. Germline V lookup: CDR1 MGHRA, CDR2 YSYEKL. The V end was cut by 5 bases, the J end by 4 bases, with 11 bases between. The CDR3 loop spans 13 amino acids. The CDR3 loop reads CASSKTRGETQYF. CDR3 bases: TGCGCCAGCAGCAAGACTAGGGGAGAGACCCAGTACTTC.

V usage is TRBV28 and J usage is TRBJ1-1; no clear D gene. Germline V CDR1 and CDR2: MDHEN, SYDVKM. V shed 3 bases and J shed 1 base, with 9 bases lying between them. This CDR3 is built from 14 residues. Here the CDR3 reads CASSLRVANTEAFF. In DNA, the CDR3 is TGTGCCAGCAGTTTGAGGGTCGCGAACACTGAAGCTTTCTTT.

This chain links TRBV4-3 with TRBJ1-1; 9 bases are shared with TRBD1. This CDR3 region has 15 residues. Germline V gene sequence: CDR1 LGHNA, CDR2 YSLEER. V shed 4 bases, J shed 6 bases, and the junction held 9 bases outside the gene matches. Here the CDR3 reads CASSPTGGAGAEAFF. The CDR3 DNA follows: TGCGCCAGCAGCCCCACAGGGGGCGCGGGTGCTGAAGCTTTCTTT.